These T cell receptor beta chains were read from a single sample in a study of T cell repertoires in cytomegalovirus infection. TCRdb processed the reads anew with MiXCR; each CDR3 protein has one entry. The sample has just under 500,000 distinct CDR3 sequences; around 35% are singletons. Their target antigens are unknown. The sequencing used cultured PBMCs, collected from culture after CMV antigen stimulation. All receptors derive from a human donor in good health (CMV status not recorded). Some clones in this sample may be carry-over from other donors' samples. Both conserved end residues are part of each CDR3. The D gene is left open where the match is weak. Clone size is given for some rows only: seen once, a few or many times, or a class if the clone is expanded.

CDR3 protein: CASSPASGRETQYF
CDR3 DNA: TGTGCCAGCAGCCCTGCCTCCGGAAGGGAGACCCAGTACTTC
clone size: many
J gene: TRBJ2-5
V gene: TRBV7-2
D gene: -

CDR3 protein: CASSYSGQIPGEQYF
CDR3 DNA: TGTGCCAGCAGTTACTCGGGGCAGATCCCCGGCGAGCAGTACTTC
clone size: few
J gene: TRBJ2-7
V gene: TRBV6-5
D gene: -

CDR3 protein: CASSLTLAGASTDTQYF
CDR3 DNA: TGCGCCAGCAGCCTTACGCTAGCAGGGGCTAGCACAGATACGCAGTATTTT
clone size: -
J gene: TRBJ2-3
V gene: TRBV4-3
D gene: -

CDR3 protein: CASSVDRGRTEAFF
CDR3 DNA: TGTGCCAGCAGCGTTGACAGGGGGCGGACTGAAGCTTTCTTT
clone size: few
J gene: TRBJ1-1
V gene: TRBV7-2
D gene: TRBD1

CDR3 protein: CASSLRGRSTEAFF
CDR3 DNA: TGTGCCAGCAGCTTAAGGGGGCGATCGACTGAAGCTTTCTTT
clone size: many
J gene: TRBJ1-1
V gene: TRBV7-2
D gene: TRBD1

CDR3 protein: CASSELKGWDGYTF
CDR3 DNA: TGTGCCAGCAGTGAATTGAAGGGGTGGGATGGCTACACCTTC
clone size: few
J gene: TRBJ1-2
V gene: TRBV25-1
D gene: -

CDR3 protein: CASSERGGQGAATGELFF
CDR3 DNA: TGTGCCAGCAGTGAAAGAGGCGGACAGGGGGCGGCCACCGGGGAGCTGTTTTTT
clone size: -
J gene: TRBJ2-2
V gene: TRBV6-1
D gene: TRBD1

CDR3 protein: CSVETYRGEQFF
CDR3 DNA: TGCAGCGTTGAAACGTACAGGGGTGAGCAGTTCTTC
clone size: once
J gene: TRBJ2-1
V gene: TRBV29-1
D gene: TRBD1

CDR3 protein: CASSQESTGGNEKLFF
CDR3 DNA: TGTGCCAGCAGCCAGGAATCGACAGGAGGGAATGAAAAACTGTTTTTT
clone size: -
J gene: TRBJ1-4
V gene: TRBV4-2
D gene: -

CDR3 protein: CAISERGTGPNYGYTF
CDR3 DNA: TGTGCCATCAGTGAGCGGGGGACAGGGCCAAACTATGGCTACACCTTC
clone size: -
J gene: TRBJ1-2
V gene: TRBV10-3
D gene: TRBD1

CDR3 protein: CASSLVGTGTYEQYF
CDR3 DNA: TGTGCCAGCAGCTTAGTAGGGACAGGAACCTACGAGCAGTACTTC
clone size: many
J gene: TRBJ2-7
V gene: TRBV7-2
D gene: TRBD1

CDR3 protein: CASSSDRGNAFF
CDR3 DNA: TGTGCCAGCAGCTCGGACAGGGGGAATGCTTTCTTT
clone size: few
J gene: TRBJ1-1
V gene: TRBV7-2
D gene: TRBD1

CDR3 protein: CASTLTSGSNQPQHF
CDR3 DNA: TGTGCCAGCACCCTTACCTCAGGGAGCAATCAGCCCCAGCATTTT
clone size: few
J gene: TRBJ1-5
V gene: TRBV6-2/TRBV6-3
D gene: -

CDR3 protein: CASSRSGTGELFF
CDR3 DNA: TGCGCCAGCAGCCGCAGCGGGACCGGGGAGCTGTTTTTT
clone size: -
J gene: TRBJ2-2
V gene: TRBV4-3
D gene: -

CDR3 protein: CASSIFRDRSYGYTF
CDR3 DNA: TGTGCCAGTAGTATTTTCCGGGACAGGAGCTATGGCTACACCTTC
clone size: many
J gene: TRBJ1-2
V gene: TRBV19
D gene: TRBD1

CDR3 protein: CASSRRGQNSEYNSPLHF
CDR3 DNA: TGTGCCAGCAGCCGTAGGGGACAAAACAGTGAATATAATTCACCCCTCCACTTT
clone size: many
J gene: TRBJ1-6
V gene: TRBV7-2
D gene: -

CDR3 protein: CASSTSRGSVSADTQYF
CDR3 DNA: TGTGCCAGCAGCACCTCACGGGGTAGCGTCTCAGCAGATACGCAGTATTTT
clone size: -
J gene: TRBJ2-3
V gene: TRBV7-6
D gene: -

CDR3 protein: CATQRTPDTQYF
CDR3 DNA: TGTGCCACCCAAAGAACCCCTGATACGCAGTATTTT
clone size: many
J gene: TRBJ2-3
V gene: TRBV6-1
D gene: -

CDR3 protein: CASSYGETQYF
CDR3 DNA: TGTGCCAGCAGTTACGGGGAGACCCAGTACTTC
clone size: many
J gene: TRBJ2-5
V gene: TRBV6-2/TRBV6-3
D gene: -

CDR3 protein: CASSPGRTGQNTEAFF
CDR3 DNA: TGTGCCAGCAGCCCGGGTAGGACAGGGCAGAACACTGAAGCTTTCTTT
clone size: few
J gene: TRBJ1-1
V gene: TRBV5-4
D gene: TRBD1

CDR3 protein: CASSWTAGILAKNIQYF
CDR3 DNA: TGTGCCAGCAGTTGGACAGCCGGAATACTAGCCAAAAACATTCAGTACTTC
clone size: -
J gene: TRBJ2-4
V gene: TRBV6-2/TRBV6-3
D gene: -

CDR3 protein: CSVGSGRQNTIYF
CDR3 DNA: TGCAGCGTTGGCTCGGGACGTCAAAACACCATATATTTT
clone size: -
J gene: TRBJ1-3
V gene: TRBV29-1
D gene: -

CDR3 protein: CASSGRTILRNTGELFF
CDR3 DNA: TGTGCCAGCAGCGGAAGGACAATTCTACGGAACACCGGGGAGCTGTTTTTT
clone size: -
J gene: TRBJ2-2
V gene: TRBV11-2
D gene: -

CDR3 protein: CASSGGGFDYGYTF
CDR3 DNA: TGTGCCAGCAGCGGCGGGGGTTTTGACTATGGCTACACCTTC
clone size: -
J gene: TRBJ1-2
V gene: TRBV27
D gene: -

CDR3 protein: CASSYSRTSGGPTDTQYF
CDR3 DNA: TGTGCCAGCAGTTACTCACGGACTAGCGGGGGACCCACAGATACGCAGTATTTT
clone size: few
J gene: TRBJ2-3
V gene: TRBV6-2/TRBV6-3
D gene: TRBD2

CDR3 protein: CASQGGNYGYTF
CDR3 DNA: TGTGCCAGCCAGGGAGGGAACTATGGCTACACCTTC
clone size: few
J gene: TRBJ1-2
V gene: TRBV7-2
D gene: -

CDR3 protein: CASSRGLAGGPSEQFF
CDR3 DNA: TGTGCCAGTAGTAGGGGACTAGCGGGAGGGCCGAGTGAGCAGTTCTTC
clone size: once
J gene: TRBJ2-1
V gene: TRBV19
D gene: TRBD2

CDR3 protein: CASWAGGNSGNTIYF
CDR3 DNA: TGTGCCAGCTGGGCGGGGGGCAACTCTGGAAACACCATATATTTT
clone size: -
J gene: TRBJ1-3
V gene: TRBV28
D gene: -

CDR3 protein: CSVVISNQPQHF
CDR3 DNA: TGCAGCGTTGTCATTAGCAATCAGCCCCAGCATTTT
clone size: -
J gene: TRBJ1-5
V gene: TRBV29-1
D gene: -

CDR3 protein: CASSPAGGGLMNTEAFF
CDR3 DNA: TGCGCCAGCAGCCCAGCAGGGGGCGGTTTAATGAACACTGAAGCTTTCTTT
clone size: few
J gene: TRBJ1-1
V gene: TRBV4-1
D gene: TRBD1

CDR3 protein: CASSSTTLAGGNNEQFF
CDR3 DNA: TGTGCCAGCAGTTCAACCACACTAGCGGGAGGGAACAATGAGCAGTTCTTC
clone size: many
J gene: TRBJ2-1
V gene: TRBV7-2
D gene: TRBD2

CDR3 protein: CVSSPSAAGQYF
CDR3 DNA: TGTGTCAGCAGCCCGTCGGCGGCCGGGCAGTACTTC
clone size: -
J gene: TRBJ2-7
V gene: TRBV7-9
D gene: -

CDR3 protein: CASRGLAGVLGYNEQFF
CDR3 DNA: TGTGCCAGCAGAGGACTAGCGGGAGTCCTTGGCTACAATGAGCAGTTCTTC
clone size: -
J gene: TRBJ2-1
V gene: TRBV6-1
D gene: TRBD2

CDR3 protein: CSARTTASRENTIYF
CDR3 DNA: TGCAGTGCTAGAACCACTGCGTCAAGGGAAAACACCATATATTTT
clone size: few
J gene: TRBJ1-3
V gene: TRBV20-1
D gene: -

CDR3 protein: CASSVAGGNEQFF
CDR3 DNA: TGTGCCAGCAGTGTGGCAGGGGGGAATGAGCAGTTCTTC
clone size: few
J gene: TRBJ2-1
V gene: TRBV6-1
D gene: -

CDR3 protein: CATSDPRETVYNEQFF
CDR3 DNA: TGTGCCACCAGTGATCCCCGGGAGACTGTATACAATGAGCAGTTCTTC
clone size: -
J gene: TRBJ2-1
V gene: TRBV24-1
D gene: -